This entry lists 30 T cell receptor beta chains sequenced from one sample in a study of cytomegalovirus exposure and HLA in healthy donors. The data were produced by immunoSEQ multiplex PCR, yet TCRdb's version contains in-frame clones alone and is incomplete. The table records hundreds of thousands of clones, roughly 90% of them present only once. Sequenced material: PBMCs. The receptors shown here come from a woman aged 18-29 years in good health and CMV-seronegative.

This clone was detected only a few times. CDR3 sequence (DNA): TGTGCCAGCAGTTACGGACAGGGGAAACACGAGCAGTACTTC. It translates to CASSYGQGKHEQYF. The chain uses TRBV6-6 and TRBJ2-7, with 9 bases lining up with TRBD1. CDR3 length equals 14 residues. CDR1 and CDR2 (germline): MNHNY, SVGAGI (reference sequence). After removal of 2 bases from V and 5 bases from J, the junction contained 4 bases not matched to a gene.

This CDR3 is CASSLRWQGFHEQYF. CDR3 in DNA: TGTGCCAGCAGTTTACGGTGGCAGGGTTTCCACGAGCAGTACTTC. The chain carries TRBV27 and TRBJ2-7; tentative D call: TRBD1 (5 bases). CDR3 length: 15 residues. The V gene's germline CDR1 is MNHEY and CDR2 SMNVEV (reference sequence). The ends were cut back, 2 bases at V and 5 bases at J, with 16 bases in the middle.

The chain is built from TRBV6-1 and TRBJ1-5; weak D call: TRBD1 (6 bases). V gave up 8 bases and J gave up 3 bases, with 17 bases separating them. Germline CDR1 and CDR2: MNHNS and SASEGT. The CDR3 totals 15 residues. This CDR3 reads CASAIEGGFNQPQHF. Here the CDR3 DNA reads TGTGCCAGCGCTATAGAGGGGGGGTTCAATCAGCCCCAGCATTTT.

The gene calls are TRBV27 and TRBJ2-2; 8 nucleotides agree with TRBD1. The CDR3 has 15 amino acids. The V gene end was trimmed by 2 bases and the J gene end by 4 bases; junction bases not matched to a gene: 3. Germline CDR1 and CDR2: MNHEY and SMNVEV (reference sequence). Here the CDR3 reads CASSLTTGGTGELFF. CDR3 nucleotide sequence: TGTGCCAGCAGTTTAACCACAGGGGGCACCGGGGAGCTGTTTTTT.

This clone has just a few counts. The chain carries TRBV7-3 and TRBJ2-1; 7 bases are shared with TRBD2. Germline V lookup: CDR1 SGHTA, CDR2 FQGTGA. The ends lost 5 bases at V and 3 bases at J; junction bases unmatched: 7. The CDR3 extends over 15 amino acids. This CDR3 is CASSPSSGHYNEQFF. Written as DNA, the CDR3 is TGTGCCAGCAGCCCTTCTAGCGGCCACTACAATGAGCAGTTCTTC.

J is TRBJ2-5 and V is TRBV7-9, with a weak D call TRBD2 (6 bases). This CDR3 comprises 14 residues. CDR1 SEHNR and CDR2 FQNEAQ come from the germline V gene (reference sequence). Trimming took off 3 bases at V and 3 bases at J, with 11 bases between the two ends. The CDR3 DNA is TGTGCCAGCAGCTTGTTTACGGGGGAAGAGACCCAGTACTTC. It yields the protein CASSLFTGEETQYF.

This clone was counted only a few times. The chain is built from TRBV11-2 and TRBJ2-7, with 8 positions matching TRBD1. Germline assignment: CDR1 SGHAT and CDR2 FQNNGV. The V segment lost 4 bases and the J segment 2 bases; nucleotides outside the gene matches: 4. The CDR3 is 14 amino acids. In nucleotides, the CDR3 is TGTGCCAGCAGCTCCGGGACAGGAGCCTACGAGCAGTACTTC. Protein product: CASSSGTGAYEQYF.

The chain has TRBV20-1 and TRBJ1-2; D remains unclear. The germline V and J ends were trimmed by 4 bases and 6 bases, with 9 bases remaining between them. The CDR3 totals 11 residues. The germline V gene encodes CDR1 DFQATT and CDR2 SNEGSKA (reference sequence). CDR3 region: CSAIHIDGYTF. CDR3 sequence (DNA): TGCAGTGCTATCCATATAGATGGCTACACCTTC.

This clone has a handful of counts. The CDR3 loop is CASSDHRTGRWETQYF. In DNA form, the CDR3 reads TGTGCCAGCAGTGACCACAGGACAGGGAGGTGGGAGACCCAGTACTTC. J is TRBJ2-5 and V is TRBV25-1; 8 bases are a match to TRBD1. This CDR3 is built from 16 residues. The junction had 11 bases not matched to a gene; V was cut back by 3 bases and J by 5 bases. The germline V gene encodes CDR1 MGHDK and CDR2 SYGVNS.

This chain links TRBV28 with TRBJ1-3; D call uncertain. The CDR3 covers 12 residues. Looked up from germline, CDR1 is MDHEN and CDR2 is SYDVKM. V was cut by 5 bases and J by 7 bases, with 9 bases left in between. In DNA, the CDR3 is TGTGCCAGCAGTCCCCTGAGGAACACCATATATTTT. The encoded protein is CASSPLRNTIYF.

This chain joins TRBV6-4 and TRBJ1-5, with D possibly matching TRBD1 (5 bases). CDR3 length: 15 amino acids. The germline gives CDR1 MRHNA, CDR2 SNTAGT. Trimming removed 8 bases from V and 2 bases from J, with 16 bases in between. The CDR3 DNA reads TGTGCCAGCCTCGGGCAAGGGGCGGGCAATCAGCCCCAGCATTTT. As protein: CASLGQGAGNQPQHF.

This clone was detected only a few times. The chain recombines TRBV6-5 with TRBJ1-2; TRBD1 might be the D (5 bases). The CDR3 runs 11 residues. V was trimmed by 4 bases and J by 14 bases, leaving 14 bases between them. Germline V lookup: CDR1 MNHEY, CDR2 SVGAGI. CDR3 sequence (DNA): TGTGCCAGCAGTTCGAGGGACGGGAGGACCTTC. Its protein is CASSSRDGRTF.

In DNA form, the CDR3 reads TGTGCCAGCAGCTTACCGGGACTAGCTAGTGAGCAGTTCTTC. It translates to CASSLPGLASEQFF. The chain couples TRBV5-4 to TRBJ2-1; 9 bases agree with TRBD2. V lost 2 bases, J lost 9 bases, and 6 bases stayed unmatched. This CDR3 contains 14 residues. CDR1 SGHNT and CDR2 YYREEE come from the germline V gene (reference sequence).

The gene calls are TRBV30 and TRBJ1-5; D is perhaps TRBD1 (6 bases). Trimming pared 3 bases from V and 2 bases from J, leaving 26 bases between. The CDR3 consists of 19 residues. The V gene's germline CDR1 is GTSNPN and CDR2 SVGIG (reference sequence). The CDR3 region is CAWRGRTGPGPLGNQPQHF. In DNA, the CDR3 is TGTGCCTGGAGGGGAAGAACAGGGCCGGGACCCCTTGGCAATCAGCCCCAGCATTTT. The whole variable domain, remainder taken from reference TRBV30 and TRBJ1-5, is SQTIHQWPATLVQPVGSPLSLECTVEGTSNPNLYWYRQAAGRGLQLLFYSVGIGQISSEVPQNLSASRPQDRQFILSSKKLLLSDSGFYLCAWRGRTGPGPLGNQPQHFGDGTRLSIL.

The J gene is TRBJ1-6, the V gene TRBV5-1; 9 bases are shared with TRBD1. In germline, CDR1 is SGHRS, CDR2 YFSETQ. This CDR3 has 17 amino acids. Unmatched junction bases numbered 5, after V lost 0 bases and J lost 4 bases. The CDR3 bases are TGCGCCAGCAGCTTGGGGGCCGGGACAGGGTATAATTCACCCCTCCACTTT. It is translated as CASSLGAGTGYNSPLHF.

The V gene is TRBV9, the J gene TRBJ2-6; 8 bases line up with TRBD1. This CDR3 is built from 15 residues. The germline V gene has CDR1 SGDLS and CDR2 YYNGEE. V gave up 7 bases and J gave up 0 bases; unmatched junction bases: 3. The CDR3 region is CASQQGASGANVLTF. The DNA for the CDR3 is TGTGCCAGCCAGCAGGGGGCCTCTGGGGCCAACGTCCTGACTTTC.

This sequence joins TRBV27 and TRBJ2-7; possible D gene TRBD1, 6 bases. The CDR3 is made up of 13 amino acids. CDR1 MNHEY and CDR2 SMNVEV come from the germline V gene (reference sequence). The V end was cut by 8 bases, the J end by 2 bases, with 13 bases between. CDR3 residues: CASGDITTYEQYF. The CDR3 nucleotides are TGTGCCAGCGGGGACATTACCACCTACGAGCAGTACTTC.

The DNA of the CDR3 is TGTGCCAGCAGCCCCCTCGGCTCCTACGAGCAGTACTTC. Protein sequence: CASSPLGSYEQYF. This rearrangement joins TRBV7-9 to TRBJ2-7; the D is unclear. Germline V gene data show CDR1 as SEHNR and CDR2 as FQNEAQ (reference sequence). V was trimmed by 5 bases and J by 0 bases, leaving 8 bases between them. CDR3 length: 13 amino acids. The full variable domain, its missing parts supplied by reference TRBV7-9 and TRBJ2-7, is DTGVSQNPRHKITKRGQNVTFRCDPISEHNRLYWYRQTLGQGPEFLTYFQNEAQLEKSRLLSDRFSAERPKGSFSTLEIQRTEQGDSAMYLCASSPLGSYEQYFGPGTRLTVT.

This rearrangement joins TRBV29-1 to TRBJ2-1; D might be TRBD2 (7 bases). Germline loops: CDR1 SQVTM, CDR2 ANQGSEA. V dropped 7 bases and J dropped 0 bases, with 13 bases sitting between them. The CDR3 consists of 14 residues. The CDR3 loop is CSGGGGSSYNEQFF. The CDR3 coding sequence is TGCAGCGGAGGGGGGGGAAGCTCCTACAATGAGCAGTTCTTC.

The chain uses TRBV4-1 and TRBJ2-7; 8 nucleotides align to TRBD1. CDR1 and CDR2 (germline): MGHRA, YSYEKL. This CDR3 is built from 14 residues. V lost 0 bases to trimming and J lost 4 bases; unmatched junction nucleotides: 2. The CDR3 DNA reads TGCGCCAGCAGCCAAGATGACAGGGGTTACGAGCAGTACTTC. This encodes CASSQDDRGYEQYF.

This chain joins TRBV5-6 and TRBJ1-4; a possible D gene is TRBD1 (5 bases). This CDR3 comprises 16 residues. V gave up 4 bases and J gave up 3 bases, with 16 bases separating them. The germline V gene has CDR1 SGHDT and CDR2 YYEEEE. CDR3 sequence: CASSINRQSANEKLFF. As DNA, the CDR3 is TGTGCCAGCAGCATCAATCGACAGTCCGCTAATGAAAAACTGTTTTTT.

This clone has more than one count but fewer than ten. This chain joins TRBV2 and TRBJ1-2; TRBD1 aligns across 7 bases. CDR1 SNHLY and CDR2 FYNNEI come from the germline V gene. The CDR3 runs to 13 residues. The trim removed 4 bases at V and 12 bases at J, leaving 11 bases unmatched. CDR3 nucleotide sequence: TGTGCCAGCAGTGGTCTAGACAGGGACGGGAACACCTTC. Its protein product is CASSGLDRDGNTF.

The chain links TRBV7-2 to TRBJ2-1, with 15 bases identical to TRBD2. Germline loops: CDR1 SGHTA, CDR2 FQGNSA. The CDR3 has 14 amino acids. V lost 2 bases and J lost 15; bases outside the gene matches: 5. The CDR3 spells CASSLWGTSGRSFF. CDR3 bases: TGTGCCAGCAGCTTATGGGGGACTAGCGGGAGGTCGTTCTTC.

The V call is TRBV16, the J call TRBJ1-4; possibly TRBD1 for D (5 bases). Germline V gives CDR1 KGHSY, CDR2 FQNENV. There are 15 residues in the CDR3. V was pared by 5 bases and J by 9 bases, with 19 bases between. The CDR3 loop is CASSDKTATQQKLFF. The CDR3 DNA is TGTGCCAGCAGCGATAAGACAGCCACCCAGCAAAAACTGTTTTTT.

The V gene is TRBV7-9, the J gene TRBJ2-3; D remains unclear. Trimming pared 5 bases from V and 9 bases from J, leaving 9 bases between. CDR1 is SEHNR, CDR2 FQNEAQ, per germline (reference sequence). This CDR3 comprises 11 residues. For the CDR3, the DNA is TGTGCCAGCAGCGGGCCCAGAACGCAGTATTTT. Translated: CASSGPRTQYF.

The rearrangement links TRBV6-5 to TRBJ1-4, with D perhaps matching TRBD1 (5 bases). Trimming stripped 2 bases from V and 4 bases from J, with 11 bases between. The CDR3 has 15 amino acids. Germline loops: CDR1 MNHEY, CDR2 SVGAGI. The CDR3 here is CASSYRGLLNEKLFF. CDR3 in DNA: TGTGCCAGCAGTTACAGGGGACTGCTTAATGAAAAACTGTTTTTT.

The genes are TRBV5-1 and TRBJ2-3; D unclear. The CDR3 has 14 residues. Looked up from germline, CDR1 is SGHRS and CDR2 is YFSETQ. V lost 4 bases, J lost 0 bases, and 9 bases lay in between. The CDR3 loop is CASSVVPSTDTQYF. The CDR3 DNA reads as TGCGCCAGCAGCGTAGTCCCCAGCACAGATACGCAGTATTTT.

This chain uses TRBV6-1 with TRBJ1-1; D remains ambiguous. The CDR3 contains 12 residues. The V gene's germline CDR1 is MNHNS and CDR2 SASEGT. Between the trimmed V and J ends, which lost 8 bases and 0 bases, there was a span of 7 bases. The CDR3 reads CASSTLNTEAFF. The CDR3 region has the DNA TGTGCCAGCTCTACCCTGAACACTGAAGCTTTCTTT.

The V gene is TRBV5-8, the J gene TRBJ1-5, with no clear D. CDR1 SGHTS and CDR2 YDEGEE come from the germline V gene. The length of the CDR3 is 16 residues. V was trimmed by 1 base and J by 7 bases, leaving 18 bases between them. The CDR3 region is CASSLYPQVLSQPQHF. The CDR3 coding sequence is TGTGCCAGCAGCTTGTATCCCCAGGTCCTTTCACAGCCCCAGCATTTT.

V gene TRBV2 combines with J gene TRBJ2-2; 7 bases line up with TRBD1. Unmatched junction bases numbered 2, after V lost 3 bases and J lost 1 base. CDR3 size: 15 residues. Per the germline V gene, CDR1 is SNHLY and CDR2 is FYNNEI. CDR3 loop: CASSEDRLNTGELFF. CDR3 sequence (DNA): TGTGCCAGCAGTGAGGACAGGCTGAACACCGGGGAGCTGTTTTTT.